These 20 T cell receptor beta chains share one sample of origin, sequenced in a study of blood T cell repertoires in COVID-19. TCRdb's table, derived via immunoSEQ multiplex PCR, lists solely in-frame clones and lacks some. The sample holds about 84,000 clones; about 80% are singletons and the top ten take about 5.7%. The sample taken for sequencing was peripheral blood. The receptors were gathered from a man aged 50 or older with active or convalescent COVID-19.

The rearrangement joins TRBV19 to TRBJ1-5; D may be TRBD1 (5 bases). Germline V CDR1 and CDR2: LNHDA, SQIVND (reference sequence). The CDR3 has 13 residues. With 7 bases removed from V and 7 bases from J, the gap between germline ends came to 14 bases. CDR3 region: CASTLAREQPQHF. The CDR3 bases are TGTGCCAGTACCTTGGCCAGGGAACAGCCCCAGCATTTT.

V and J are TRBV29-1 and TRBJ1-1; D is perhaps TRBD1 (6 bases). The CDR3 loop spans 17 amino acids. The germline V gene has CDR1 SQVTM and CDR2 ANQGSEA. Trimming pared 6 bases from V and 2 bases from J, leaving 25 bases between. CDR3 in DNA: TGCAGCGTCCGCAGGGGAAATTTAGGGGGACGAAACACTGAAGCTTTCTTT. Amino acid sequence: CSVRRGNLGGRNTEAFF. Drawing the rest from reference TRBV29-1 and TRBJ1-1, the complete variable domain is SAVISQKPSRDICQRGTSLTIQCQVDSQVTMMFWYRQQPGQSLTLIATANQGSEATYESGFVIDKFPISRPNLTFSTLTVSNMSPEDSSIYLCSVRRGNLGGRNTEAFFGQGTRLTVV.

The rearrangement joins TRBV3-1 (or the pseudogene TRBV3-2) to TRBJ1-3, with D uncertain. The CDR3 contains 15 residues. Germline V gene lookup returns CDR1 LGHDT and CDR2 YNNKEL (reference sequence). Trimming shortened V by 9 bases and J by 0 bases, and 15 bases separated the two germline ends. This chain's CDR3 is CARSGEKASGNTIYF. CDR3 DNA sequence: TGTGCCAGGTCCGGGGAGAAAGCCTCTGGAAACACCATATATTTT.

V gene TRBV6-5 combines with J gene TRBJ2-3, with 9 bases fitting TRBD2. The V gene end was trimmed by 0 bases and the J gene end by 6 bases; junction bases not matched to a gene: 7. CDR1 and CDR2 from the germline V gene are MNHEY and SVGAGI. The CDR3 consists of 16 residues. CDR3 loop: CASSYSSGGWVDTQYF. The CDR3 DNA is TGTGCCAGCAGTTACTCTAGCGGGGGTTGGGTGGATACGCAGTATTTT.

In its sample, this clone was seen once. The chain carries TRBV28 and TRBJ2-3; D uncertain. Germline lookup yields CDR1 MDHEN and CDR2 SYDVKM. The ends were cut back, 3 bases at V and 0 bases at J, with 13 bases in the middle. The CDR3 has 16 amino acids. The CDR3 protein is CASSLHGLRSTDTQYF. The DNA of the CDR3 is TGTGCCAGCAGTTTGCACGGGTTAAGAAGCACAGATACGCAGTATTTT.

This sequence joins TRBV19 and TRBJ2-6; 7 bases line up with TRBD1. The CDR3 loop spans 17 amino acids. Germline V CDR1 and CDR2: LNHDA, SQIVND (reference sequence). Trimming at V came to 5 bases and at J to 0 bases, leaving 7 bases not matched to a gene. The CDR3 nucleotides are TGTGCCAGTAGTCTAGGGACAGTGAGCTCTGGGGCCAACGTCCTGACTTTC. Its protein product is CASSLGTVSSGANVLTF.

The V call is TRBV19, the J call TRBJ2-1; 10 bases are a match to TRBD2. CDR3 length equals 16 residues. Trimming cost V 5 bases and J 2 bases; bases outside gene matches: 6. Germline V gene lookup returns CDR1 LNHDA and CDR2 SQIVND (reference sequence). DNA for the CDR3: TGTGCCAGTAGTCGGACCGGGACTAGCGCCTACAATGAGCAGTTCTTC. Encoded protein: CASSRTGTSAYNEQFF.

The V gene is TRBV6-5, the J gene TRBJ2-1, with TRBD1 matching 7 bases. CDR1 is MNHEY and CDR2 is SVGAGI in the germline V gene. The length of the CDR3 is 14 residues. V lost 8 bases and J lost 6; bases outside the gene matches: 10. The CDR3 DNA is TGTGCCAGCGGAAGGGACAGTGTAACCAATGAGCAGTTCTTC. Its protein product is CASGRDSVTNEQFF.

The chain links TRBV2 to TRBJ1-4; 8 nucleotides agree with TRBD1. Germline CDR1 SNHLY, CDR2 FYNNEI. The trim removed 1 base at V and 3 bases at J, leaving 7 bases unmatched. The CDR3 runs 17 residues. CDR3 in DNA: TGTGCCAGCAGTGAAGGCGGGACAGGTATAGCTAATGAAAAACTGTTTTTT. It yields the protein CASSEGGTGIANEKLFF.

The rearrangement joins TRBV19 to TRBJ1-3, with TRBD1 as a possible D gene (5 bases). The germline gives CDR1 LNHDA, CDR2 SQIVND (reference sequence). The CDR3 has 14 amino acids. Trimming removed 4 bases from V and 1 base from J, with 8 bases in between. CDR3 coding DNA: TGTGCCAGTAGTAGAAGGGGTTCTGGAAACACCATATATTTT. Its protein is CASSRRGSGNTIYF.

The chain joins TRBV5-5 to TRBJ1-5; D remains unclear. Germline assignment: CDR1 SGHKS and CDR2 YYEKEE (reference sequence). V was shortened by 4 bases and J by 0 bases, with 8 bases between the two germline ends. CDR3 length: 14 residues. The CDR3 region has the DNA TGTGCCAGCAGCCCCTACAGTAGCAATCAGCCCCAGCATTTT. Translated: CASSPYSSNQPQHF.

This chain's CDR3 is CASSLWGGGAFNEQFF. CDR3 nucleotide sequence: TGTGCCAGCAGCTTGTGGGGCGGGGGGGCCTTTAATGAGCAGTTCTTC. J is TRBJ2-1 and V is TRBV5-8; TRBD2 matches at 9 bases. V was clipped by 1 base and J by 7 bases; unmatched bases: 9. Germline V gene sequence: CDR1 SGHTS, CDR2 YDEGEE. The CDR3 has 16 residues.

J is TRBJ2-7 and V is TRBV3-1 (or the pseudogene TRBV3-2); tentatively, D is TRBD1 (5 bases). From germline, CDR1 is LGHDT and CDR2 YNNKEL (reference sequence). Deletions cut 5 bases from V and 4 bases from J, with 9 bases between. The CDR3 sequence is 12 residues long. CDR3 sequence (DNA): TGTGCCAGCAGCTTGACAGATTACGAGCAGTACTTC. Translated, it gives CASSLTDYEQYF.

The DNA for the CDR3 is TGTGCCAGCTCCCTCATACAAGGGACAGACGAATCACCCCTCCACTTT. This gives the protein CASSLIQGTDESPLHF. V usage is TRBV18 and J usage is TRBJ1-6; 7 bases fit TRBD1. The CDR3 length is 16 residues. From germline, CDR1 is KGHSH and CDR2 LQKENI. Trimming removed 6 bases from V and 10 bases from J; junction bases left unmatched: 15.

The gene calls are TRBV6-5 and TRBJ2-1; the D is unclear. V lost 5 bases, J lost 9 bases, and 11 bases lay in between. This CDR3 spans 12 amino acids. Germline CDR1 MNHEY, CDR2 SVGAGI. CDR3 amino acids: CASSTPGSEQFF. The CDR3 DNA sequence: TGTGCCAGCAGTACCCCCGGTAGTGAGCAGTTCTTC.

The CDR3, as DNA: TGTGCCAGCACGGGCTCTGGGGCCAACGTCCTGACTTTC. The encoded protein is CASTGSGANVLTF. The J gene is TRBJ2-6, the V gene TRBV25-1, with D unresolved. CDR1 is MGHDK and CDR2 is SYGVNS in the germline V gene. The CDR3 length is 13 residues. V was shortened by 7 bases and J by 0 bases, with 4 bases between the two germline ends.

The chain employs TRBV7-9 and TRBJ1-5; D is ambiguous. CDR1 is SEHNR, CDR2 FQNEAQ, per germline (reference sequence). V dropped 2 bases and J dropped 7 bases, with 9 bases sitting between them. This CDR3 is 13 amino acids long. The CDR3 region is CASSLYGLQPQHF. The CDR3 nucleotides read TGTGCCAGCAGCTTATACGGTTTACAGCCCCAGCATTTT.

This clone appeared a few times. This chain links TRBV10-3 with TRBJ1-5; no definite D call. This CDR3 has 13 residues. Per germline, CDR1 ENHRY and CDR2 SYGVKD. With 5 bases removed from V and 12 bases from J, the gap between germline ends came to 17 bases. The CDR3 nucleotides are TGTGCCATCAGTTCACAGCCTCCTGAGGGCCAGCATTTT. Translation gives CAISSQPPEGQHF.

The chain carries TRBV5-6 and TRBJ2-2, with TRBD1 as a possible D gene (6 bases). The CDR3 has 16 residues. Germline CDR1 is SGHDT and CDR2 is YYEEEE. Trimming left V 0 bases short and J 2 bases short, with 11 bases between. The CDR3 region is CASSLGPGHNTGELFF. CDR3 bases: TGTGCCAGCAGCTTGGGGCCGGGACATAACACCGGGGAGCTGTTTTTT.

The chain couples TRBV6-5 to TRBJ1-1, with TRBD1 as a possible D gene (6 bases). Trimming took 6 bases from V and 2 from J, leaving 10 bases between them. Germline V lookup: CDR1 MNHEY, CDR2 SVGAGI. The CDR3 has 13 amino acids. The DNA for the CDR3 is TGTGCCAGCAGCCGACAGGTTAACACTGAAGCTTTCTTT. Protein product: CASSRQVNTEAFF.